A single sample is the source of the 22 T cell receptor beta chains below, sequenced in a study of shared clonotypes between healthy human individuals. Method: immunoSEQ multiplex PCR; TCRdb's copy keeps in-frame clones and lacks some. This repertoire shows about 980,000 clones, less than 85% found once; its top ten account for about 1.5%. The sequencing input was memory CD4+ T cells sorted from blood. Subset meaning: CD45RA-negative fraction. All receptors come from a man aged 18 to 30 in good health.

This chain links TRBV5-1 with TRBJ1-5; D gene ambiguous. The CDR3 runs 15 residues. CDR1 SGHRS and CDR2 YFSETQ come from the germline V gene. V was shortened by 0 bases and J by 3 bases, with 10 bases between the two germline ends. The CDR3 nucleotides are TGCGCCAGCAGCTTGGGGGAATACCCCAATCAGCCCCAGCATTTT. Protein: CASSLGEYPNQPQHF.

Turning to this clone: Other DNA sequences in the same sample also yield this CDR3. The rearrangement joins TRBV7-9 to TRBJ2-5; D ambiguous. Germline CDR1 SEHNR, CDR2 FQNEAQ (reference sequence). The CDR3 is made up of 11 amino acids. Trimming removed 2 bases from V and 5 bases from J, with 3 bases in between. CDR3 nucleotide sequence: TGTGCCAGCAGCTTAATTGAGACCCAGTACTTC. This codes for CASSLIETQYF.

The rearrangement joins TRBV7-9 to TRBJ2-3, with TRBD1 matching 7 bases. Germline loops: CDR1 SEHNR, CDR2 FQNEAQ (reference sequence). V shed 0 bases and J 0 bases; nucleotides not matched to a gene: 6. The CDR3 is 17 residues long. CDR3 sequence (DNA): TGTGCCAGCAGCTTAGCGAGACAGGGCGCTAGCACAGATACGCAGTATTTT. It specifies CASSLARQGASTDTQYF.

The gene calls are TRBV30 and TRBJ2-1, with a weak D call TRBD2 (7 bases). This CDR3 is built from 17 residues. The germline CDR1 and CDR2 sequences are GTSNPN and SVGIG (reference sequence). V lost 0 bases to trimming and J lost 1 base, with 16 bases between them. DNA of the CDR3: TGTGCCTGGAGTGTAAATCGGGGGGCAAGGTCCTACAATGAGCAGTTCTTC. This gives the protein CAWSVNRGARSYNEQFF.

This clone was found many times. This same CDR3 is encoded by further DNA sequences in the sample. The rearrangement uses TRBV28 and TRBJ1-1; D gene ambiguous. The CDR3 length is 14 residues. CDR1 and CDR2 from the germline V gene are MDHEN and SYDVKM. Trimming left V 6 bases short and J 3 bases short, with 14 bases between. The CDR3 reads CASRPPGWDTEAFF. The CDR3 nucleotides read TGTGCCAGCAGGCCACCAGGATGGGACACTGAAGCTTTCTTT.

This clone has just one count. The rearrangement links TRBV2 to TRBJ2-5; 8 positions agree with TRBD1. Trimming took 2 bases from V and 1 from J; bases not matched to a gene: 12. CDR1 is SNHLY, CDR2 FYNNEI, per germline. This CDR3 has 18 amino acids. The CDR3 is CASSEPDRDILAQETQYF. CDR3 sequence (DNA): TGTGCCAGCAGTGAACCGGACAGGGATATCTTGGCCCAAGAGACCCAGTACTTC.

The chain recombines TRBV2 with TRBJ1-6; D is undetermined. In germline, CDR1 is SNHLY, CDR2 FYNNEI. Between the trimmed V and J ends, which lost 2 bases and 8 bases, there was a span of 10 bases. This CDR3 is 14 amino acids long. CDR3 bases: TGTGCCAGCAGTGAAACCGGGCGGGATTCACCCCTCCACTTT. This encodes CASSETGRDSPLHF.

The chain recombines TRBV27 with TRBJ1-6; D may be TRBD1 (5 bases). Trimming removed 5 bases from V and 5 bases from J, with 10 bases in between. The CDR3 contains 14 residues. Per the germline V gene, CDR1 is MNHEY and CDR2 is SMNVEV (reference sequence). CDR3 amino acids: CASSTWGNNSPLHF. CDR3 nucleotides: TGTGCCAGCAGTACATGGGGGAATAATTCACCCCTCCACTTT.

A word on this clone: Other DNA sequences in the same sample also yield this CDR3. The gene calls are TRBV5-4 and TRBJ2-2; TRBD1 aligns across 10 bases. The J segment lost 5 bases and the V segment lost 0 bases, leaving 4 bases of the junction unmatched. The germline CDR1 and CDR2 sequences are SGHNT and YYREEE (reference sequence). The length of the CDR3 is 16 residues. The CDR3 protein is CASSLGQGARTGELFF. The CDR3 region has the DNA TGTGCCAGCAGCTTGGGACAGGGGGCGAGGACCGGGGAGCTGTTTTTT.

The chain combines TRBV6-1 with TRBJ1-2, with TRBD1 matching 7 bases. V lost 2 bases, J lost 4 bases, and 1 base stayed unmatched. The CDR3 sequence is 13 residues long. Germline CDR1 is MNHNS and CDR2 is SASEGT. The CDR3: CASSERQGYGYTF. The CDR3 DNA sequence: TGTGCCAGCAGTGAAAGACAGGGCTATGGCTACACCTTC.

This chain links TRBV19 with TRBJ2-3; TRBD1 might be the D (5 bases). V dropped 11 bases and J dropped 2 bases, with 17 bases sitting between them. Germline V CDR1 and CDR2: LNHDA, SQIVND (reference sequence). The CDR3 covers 14 residues. The CDR3 is CAAQGAFATDTQYF. CDR3 sequence (DNA): TGTGCCGCCCAAGGGGCATTCGCCACAGATACGCAGTATTTT.

The V call is TRBV29-1, the J call TRBJ1-1, with TRBD1 as a possible D gene (6 bases). Germline CDR1 is SQVTM and CDR2 is ANQGSEA. The CDR3 is 15 residues long. V was clipped by 3 bases and J by 0 bases, with 14 bases between them. CDR3 amino acids: CSVEVRGYMNTEAFF. CDR3 DNA: TGCAGCGTTGAGGTCAGGGGCTACATGAACACTGAAGCTTTCTTT.

V usage is TRBV12-5 and J usage is TRBJ2-5; D unresolved. The CDR3 runs to 15 residues. Germline assignment: CDR1 LGHNT and CDR2 FRNRAP. V lost 5 bases, J lost 4 bases, and 17 bases lay in between. Written as DNA, the CDR3 is TGTGCTAGTGGTCCCTTTACGGCTGAACGAGAGACCCAGTACTTC. Encoded protein: CASGPFTAERETQYF.

This clone was found once. J is TRBJ2-1 and V is TRBV6-1, with unresolved D. With 4 bases removed from V and 15 bases from J, the gap between germline ends came to 16 bases. Germline V gene data show CDR1 as MNHNS and CDR2 as SASEGT. The CDR3 extends over 12 amino acids. CDR3 DNA: TGTGCCAGCAGTGCCCCCACCACCATGCCGTTCTTC. Translated: CASSAPTTMPFF.

This chain connects TRBV25-1 to TRBJ1-4; TRBD1 matches at 7 bases. Germline CDR1 reads MGHDK; CDR2 reads SYGVNS. The junction had 8 bases not matched to a gene; V was cut back by 5 bases and J by 5 bases. The CDR3 runs 15 residues. CDR3 DNA: TGTGCCAGCAGTCGAACTCGGACAGGAAATGAAAAACTGTTTTTT. As protein: CASSRTRTGNEKLFF. The full variable domain, its missing parts supplied by reference TRBV25-1 and TRBJ1-4, is EADIYQTPRYLVIGTGKKITLECSQTMGHDKMYWYQQDPGMELHLIHYSYGVNSTEKGDLSSESTVSRIRTEHFPLTLESARPSHTSQYLCASSRTRTGNEKLFFGSGTQLSVL.

A word on this clone: Other DNA sequences in the sample encode the same CDR3. This chain joins TRBV7-2 and TRBJ2-3; no firm D call. V gave up 5 bases and J gave up 2 bases, with 8 bases separating them. Per the germline V gene, CDR1 is SGHTA and CDR2 is FQGNSA. The CDR3 has 13 residues. The CDR3: CASSPRNTDTQYF. CDR3 sequence (DNA): TGTGCCAGCAGCCCGAGAAACACAGATACGCAGTATTTT.

This chain connects TRBV28 to TRBJ2-7; D gene ambiguous. The CDR3 consists of 11 residues. V shed 7 bases and J shed 3 bases, with 7 bases lying between them. Germline V gene sequence: CDR1 MDHEN, CDR2 SYDVKM. CDR3 sequence: CASTQSYEQYF. As DNA, the CDR3 is TGTGCCAGCACCCAAAGCTACGAGCAGTACTTC.

V and J are TRBV28 and TRBJ2-4; maybe TRBD1 (6 bases). The CDR3 contains 17 residues. The germline CDR1 and CDR2 sequences are MDHEN and SYDVKM. Trimming took 4 bases from V and 0 from J, leaving 16 bases between them. The CDR3 DNA sequence: TGTGCCAGCAGTTCCCAAGGGACAATGCTAGCCAAAAACATTCAGTACTTC. The encoded protein is CASSSQGTMLAKNIQYF.

This chain connects TRBV6-1 to TRBJ1-6; D is perhaps TRBD1 (5 bases). The ends were cut back, 7 bases at V and 13 bases at J, with 20 bases in the middle. CDR3 length: 14 amino acids. The germline V gene encodes CDR1 MNHNS and CDR2 SASEGT. DNA for the CDR3: TGTGCCAGCATGGGGACCGGCTTAAGCACCCCCCTCCACTTT. Translation gives CASMGTGLSTPLHF.

The chain has TRBV4-3 and TRBJ1-2; 10 bases are a match to TRBD1. J gave up 3 bases and V 4 bases, and 5 bases lay outside the gene matches. CDR3 length equals 15 residues. Germline V gene lookup returns CDR1 LGHNA and CDR2 YSLEER. CDR3 coding DNA: TGCGCCAGCAGCCCATGGACAGGGGGGGACTATGGCTACACCTTC. Translation gives CASSPWTGGDYGYTF.

This clone has more than one count but fewer than ten. The chain has TRBV10-3 and TRBJ1-1; D is undetermined. This CDR3 spans 15 amino acids. The V end lost 6 bases, the J end lost 5 bases, and 19 bases lay between the germline ends. CDR1 and CDR2 from the germline V gene are ENHRY and SYGVKD. DNA of the CDR3: TGTGCCATCAGGGGGTATTCTCGGGAGGTAACTGAAGCTTTCTTT. This gives the protein CAIRGYSREVTEAFF.

Only a few counts were recorded for this clone. The sample has other DNA sequences that encode this CDR3 too. The chain has TRBV7-2 and TRBJ1-1; the D is unclear. Between the trimmed V and J ends, which lost 5 bases and 2 bases, there was a span of 9 bases. The CDR3 length is 13 residues. Germline V lookup: CDR1 SGHTA, CDR2 FQGNSA. The CDR3 here is CASSLGSNTEAFF. CDR3 in DNA: TGTGCCAGCAGCCTCGGCTCCAACACTGAAGCTTTCTTT.